A selection of T cell receptor beta chains follows, all from one sample in a study of CD8+CD57+ T cells in acquired aplastic anemia. TCRdb reanalysed the reads using MiXCR and keeps one entry per CDR3 protein. Here the sample spans about 400,000 distinct CDR3 sequences, under 80% being singletons. The sequenced sample was sorted CD4+, CD8+, or CD8+CD57+ T cells (not recorded which) from PBMCs. These receptors originate from a human donor in good health, serving as a control. The CDR3 runs from the conserved cysteine through the conserved F or W. D genes are given only for firm matches. For some rows the clone size is stated as once, few or many, or as a class when expanded; others skip it.

size: few
length: 13
J: TRBJ1-2
D: .
V: TRBV6-4
DNA: TGTGCCAGCAGTGACTTACGGGGGAAGCGCTACACCTTC
CDR3: CASSDLRGKRYTF

size: .
length: 14
J: TRBJ1-2
D: .
V: TRBV5-6
DNA: TGTGCCAGCAGCTTGGGACAGCGGGGCCATGGCTACACCTTC
CDR3: CASSLGQRGHGYTF

size: few
length: 15
J: TRBJ2-7
D: TRBD1
V: TRBV19
DNA: TGTGCCAGTAGTATAAACAGGGGCCCCCTCTACGAGCAGTACTTC
CDR3: CASSINRGPLYEQYF

size: .
length: 11
J: TRBJ2-5
D: TRBD2
V: TRBV20-1
DNA: TGCAGTGTAGGCGGCGGGAGCACTCAGTACTTC
CDR3: CSVGGGSTQYF

size: many
length: 15
J: TRBJ1-3
D: .
V: TRBV7-2
DNA: TGTGCCAGCAGCTTAAATCCGTTCTCTGGAAACACCATATATTTT
CDR3: CASSLNPFSGNTIYF

size: .
length: 16
J: TRBJ2-7
D: .
V: TRBV7-2
DNA: TGTGCCAGCAGCTCCGGGGCGGGGACTGGTTCCTACGAGCAGTACTTC
CDR3: CASSSGAGTGSYEQYF

size: .
length: 14
J: TRBJ1-5
D: .
V: TRBV5-1
DNA: TGCGCCAGCAGCTCGACCGGAGGCGCTCCGCCCCAGCATTTT
CDR3: CASSSTGGAPPQHF

size: many
length: 13
J: TRBJ2-3
D: .
V: TRBV10-3
DNA: TGTGCCATCAGTGGACAGGTCACAGATACGCAGTATTTT
CDR3: CAISGQVTDTQYF

size: .
length: 16
J: TRBJ2-3
D: TRBD1
V: TRBV9
DNA: TGTGCCAGCAGCGCCAACGGACAGGGGGGCACAGATACGCAGTATTTT
CDR3: CASSANGQGGTDTQYF

size: many
length: 15
J: TRBJ2-1
D: .
V: TRBV28
DNA: TGTGCCAGCAGTTCCCCAGGGGCGGGGATTAGTGAGCAGTTCTTC
CDR3: CASSSPGAGISEQFF

size: .
length: 13
J: TRBJ1-1
D: TRBD1
V: TRBV29-1
DNA: TGCAGCGTTCGACAGGGCAGGGACACTGAAGCTTTCTTT
CDR3: CSVRQGRDTEAFF